This T cell receptor beta chain emerged from a study of early T cells in non-severe SARS-CoV-2 infection. At the level of the study: The chains were unpaired, and the sequenced material was bulk RNA from unsorted whole blood.

This clonotype appeared many times. The target antigen is unknown. Germline-derived CDR1 and CDR2 are SEHNR and FQNEAQ (reference sequence). V was pared by 5 bases and J by 3 bases, with 9 bases between. The CDR3 loop spans 13 amino acids. Unique molecular identifiers (one per individual cDNA molecule) were attached. TCRdb re-analysed the 5' RACE reads in MiXCR, keeping a single row per CDR3 protein. The profile shows around 44,000 distinct CDR3 sequences, approximately 6.5% of them singletons. Points from the study as a whole: VDJdb matches were skewed toward anti-spike CD8 T cell responses.

This material consisted of whole blood, taken at baseline. This sequence was found in an adult who was a healthcare worker with PCR-confirmed SARS-CoV-2 infection or an uninfected control (not recorded which). The J gene is TRBJ2-3, the V gene TRBV7-9, with TRBD1 as a possible D gene (6 bases). This CDR3 reads CASSRTGTDTQYF. CDR3 bases: TGTGCCAGCAGCCGTACAGGGACAGATACGCAGTATTTT. The entire variable domain, with the rest obtained from reference TRBV7-9 and TRBJ2-3, is as follows: DTGVSQNPRHKITKRGQNVTFRCDPISEHNRLYWYRQTLGQGPEFLTYFQNEAQLEKSRLLSDRFSAERPKGSFSTLEIQRTEQGDSAMYLCASSRTGTDTQYFGPGTRLTVL.